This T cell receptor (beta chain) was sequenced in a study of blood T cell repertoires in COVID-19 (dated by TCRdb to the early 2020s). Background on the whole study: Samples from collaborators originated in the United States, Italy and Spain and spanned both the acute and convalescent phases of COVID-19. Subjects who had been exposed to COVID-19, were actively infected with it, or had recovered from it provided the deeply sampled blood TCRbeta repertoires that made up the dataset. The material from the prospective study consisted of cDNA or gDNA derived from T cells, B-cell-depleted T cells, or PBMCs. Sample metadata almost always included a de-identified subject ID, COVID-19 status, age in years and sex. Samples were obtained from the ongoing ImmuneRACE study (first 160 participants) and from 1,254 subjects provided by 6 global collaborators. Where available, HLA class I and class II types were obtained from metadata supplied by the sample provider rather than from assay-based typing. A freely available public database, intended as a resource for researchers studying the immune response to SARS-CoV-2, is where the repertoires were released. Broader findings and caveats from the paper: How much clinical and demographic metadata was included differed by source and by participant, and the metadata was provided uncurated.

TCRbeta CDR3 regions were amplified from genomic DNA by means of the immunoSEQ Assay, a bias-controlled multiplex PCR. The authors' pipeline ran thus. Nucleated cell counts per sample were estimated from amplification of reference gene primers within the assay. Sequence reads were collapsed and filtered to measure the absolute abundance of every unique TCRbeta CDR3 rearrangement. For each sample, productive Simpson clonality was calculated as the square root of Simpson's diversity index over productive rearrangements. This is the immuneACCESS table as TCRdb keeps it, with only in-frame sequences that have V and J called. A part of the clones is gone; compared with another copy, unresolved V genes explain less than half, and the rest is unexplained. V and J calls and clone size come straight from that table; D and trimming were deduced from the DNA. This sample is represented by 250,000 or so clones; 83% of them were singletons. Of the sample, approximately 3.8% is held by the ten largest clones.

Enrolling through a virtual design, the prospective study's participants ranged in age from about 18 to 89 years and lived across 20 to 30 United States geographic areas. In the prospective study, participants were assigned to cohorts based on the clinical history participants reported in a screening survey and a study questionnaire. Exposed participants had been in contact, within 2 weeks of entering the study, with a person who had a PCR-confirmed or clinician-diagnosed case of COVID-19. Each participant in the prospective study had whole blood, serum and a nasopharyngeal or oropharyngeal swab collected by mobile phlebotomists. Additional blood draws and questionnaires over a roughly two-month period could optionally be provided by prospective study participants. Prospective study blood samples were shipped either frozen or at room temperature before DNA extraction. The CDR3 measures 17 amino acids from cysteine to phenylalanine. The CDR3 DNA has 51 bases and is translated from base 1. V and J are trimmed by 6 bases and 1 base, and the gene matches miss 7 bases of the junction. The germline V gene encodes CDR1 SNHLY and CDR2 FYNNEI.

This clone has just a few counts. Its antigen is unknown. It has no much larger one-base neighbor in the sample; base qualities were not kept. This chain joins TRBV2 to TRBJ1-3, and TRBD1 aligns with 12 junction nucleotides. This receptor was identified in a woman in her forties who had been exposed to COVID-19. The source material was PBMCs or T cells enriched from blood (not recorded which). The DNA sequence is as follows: TGTGCCAGCAGAGCGGGACAGGGGGCTCTTTCTGGAAACACCATATATTTT. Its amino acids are CASRAGQGALSGNTIYF.